These 13 T cell receptor beta chains came from one sample sequenced in a study of tumor and adjacent non-tumor tissue in lung cancer (dated by TCRdb to 2017 to 2018). Library preparation was by multiplex PCR. Instrument used: Illumina HiSeq 2500. TCRbeta libraries were constructed through three rounds of nested PCR with primers (Table S4) according to protocols modified from ARM-PCR. The raw public data were reprocessed by TCRdb itself: fastp quality trimming at Q25, MiXCR clonotype calling, in-frame beta chains only. Under each unique CDR3 protein, matching rows form one entry showing the most common genes and DNA. The sample table contains around 200,000 distinct CDR3 sequences; only one count was recorded for less than 80% of them. Around 25% of the sample comes from the top ten. RNA was isolated from bulk, unsorted tissue, and RNA quality was assessed with a NanoDrop ND-1000 and an Agilent 2100.

Sequenced input: lung tumor tissue. All receptors come from a man in his 60s with non-small cell lung cancer.

This clonotype was detected many times. The chain uses TRBV10-2 and TRBJ2-3; 8 bases align to TRBD2. Germline V gene sequence: CDR1 WSHSY, CDR2 SAAADI. With V trimmed by 4 bases and J by 5 bases, 8 bases remained unmatched. This CDR3 region has 15 residues. The CDR3 DNA reads as TGCGCCAGCAGTGCGCAAGCGGGAGCCGGAGATACGCAGTATTTT. Protein: CASSAQAGAGDTQYF.

Turning to this clonotype: The germline gene is not matched at one end of the junction; a read error may be the cause. The chain has TRBV29-1 and TRBJ1-2; D possibly corresponds to TRBD1 (5 bases). This CDR3 region has 13 residues. The germline CDR1 and CDR2 sequences are SQVTM and ANQGSEA. The CDR3 coding sequence is TGCAGCGTTGAGGGACGAGCTAGCTATGGTTACACCTTC. It translates to CSVEGRASYGYTF.

Notes on this clonotype: One end of the junction does not line up with germline, which may come from a read error. DNA for the CDR3: TGTCCCGGCAGCCAAGAGGCGGTGTCTGGGGCCAACGTCCTGAATTTC. Residues: CPGSQEAVSGANVLNF. The chain employs TRBV4-3 and TRBJ2-6; possibly TRBD1 for D (5 bases). In germline, CDR1 is LGHNA, CDR2 YSLEER. CDR3 length equals 16 residues.

The J gene is TRBJ2-1, the V gene TRBV12-3 or TRBV12-4, with 11 bases fitting TRBD2. This CDR3 comprises 18 residues. Unmatched junction bases numbered 16, after V lost 8 bases and J lost 4 bases. The CDR3 sequence: CASYLTPGLAAIYNEQFF. The CDR3 DNA is TGTGCCAGCTATCTCACGCCGGGACTAGCGGCTATATACAATGAGCAGTTCTTC.

Comments on this clonotype: The conserved final phenylalanine or tryptophan is absent from the CDR3, which likely points to a read error. The chain joins TRBV20-1 to TRBJ2-7; a possible D gene is TRBD2 (6 bases). Trimming took 5 bases from V and 2 from J, leaving 25 bases between them. This CDR3 spans 17 amino acids. Germline lookup yields CDR1 DFQATT and CDR2 SNEGSKA (reference sequence). In nucleotides, the CDR3 is TGCAGTGCTCAAAGCGGGTCTAGTGGGAGAAGAGCCTACGAGCAGTACTGC. As protein: CSAQSGSSGRRAYEQYC.

With respect to this clonotype: It may be a read error: a sequence one base away is much more abundant. The chain recombines TRBV20-1 with TRBJ1-2, with D uncertain. Trimming shortened V by 6 bases and J by 1 base, and 18 bases separated the two germline ends. CDR1 and CDR2 (germline): DFQATT, SNEGSKA (reference sequence). This CDR3 contains 15 residues. The CDR3 DNA reads TGCAGTGCCAGACCGCCGGGAACTTTTAACTATGGCTACACCTTC. This codes for CSARPPGTFNYGYTF.

This clonotype came up a few times. The chain combines TRBV7-8 with TRBJ2-1; 8 positions match TRBD2. CDR3 size: 15 residues. With 3 bases clipped from V and 10 bases from J, the junction kept 11 bases outside the gene matches. CDR1 and CDR2 from the germline V gene are SGHVS and FQNEAQ. This CDR3 reads CASSFLPGRAGEQFF. Written as DNA, the CDR3 is TGTGCCAGCAGCTTCCTCCCCGGGAGGGCCGGAGAGCAGTTCTTC.

The table lists this clonotype with a few counts. The J gene is TRBJ2-1, the V gene TRBV12-3 or TRBV12-4; TRBD2 aligns across 11 bases. Trimming removed 1 base from V and 5 bases from J; junction bases left unmatched: 1. CDR3 length equals 15 residues. CDR3 in DNA: TGTGCCAGCAGTTTAGGACTAGCGGGACACAATGAGCAGTTCTTC. Its protein product is CASSLGLAGHNEQFF.

The table lists this clonotype with a count of one. A junction boundary mismatches the germline segment, possibly from a read error. The CDR3: CIASDREGASNEQFF. The CDR3 DNA is TGCATTGCTAGTGATCGCGAGGGGGCCTCCAATGAGCAGTTCTTC. The chain joins TRBV20-1 to TRBJ2-1, with TRBD1 matching 7 bases. The CDR3 totals 15 residues. Germline CDR1 is DFQATT and CDR2 is SNEGSKA (reference sequence).

This rearrangement joins TRBV6-5 to TRBJ2-7; 10 bases are a match to TRBD1. Germline assignment: CDR1 MNHEY and CDR2 SVGAGI. The CDR3 consists of 15 residues. V was clipped by 6 bases and J by 3 bases; unmatched bases: 8. The CDR3 reads CASSGERDRGYEQYF. The CDR3 nucleotides are TGTGCCAGCAGCGGCGAGAGGGACAGGGGCTACGAGCAGTACTTC.

Worth noting for this clonotype: A junction boundary mismatches the germline segment, possibly from a read error. V usage is TRBV11-2 and J usage is TRBJ2-5, with D perhaps matching TRBD1 (5 bases). This CDR3 spans 14 amino acids. CDR1 is SGHAT, CDR2 FQNNGV, per germline. The CDR3, as DNA: TGTGCCAGCGGCTTAGTCGACAGAGAAGAGACCCAGTACTTC. Residues: CASGLVDREETQYF.

The chain has TRBV30 and TRBJ2-3; D not resolved. CDR3 length: 11 amino acids. Germline V lookup: CDR1 GTSNPN, CDR2 SVGIG (reference sequence). Trimming took 3 bases from V and 10 from J, leaving 11 bases between them. CDR3 loop: CAWRGGVAQYF. The CDR3 DNA sequence: TGTGCCTGGAGGGGTGGGGTTGCGCAGTATTTT. The full variable domain, with the rest looked up from reference TRBV30 and TRBJ2-3, is SQTIHQWPATLVQPVGSPLSLECTVEGTSNPNLYWYRQAAGRGLQLLFYSVGIGQISSEVPQNLSASRPQDRQFILSSKKLLLSDSGFYLCAWRGGVAQYFGPGTRLTVL.

About this clonotype: At one end, the junction sequence differs from germline, possibly due to a read error. This sequence joins TRBV11-2 and TRBJ1-5, with D hard to call. Germline loops: CDR1 SGHAT, CDR2 FQNNGV. The CDR3 covers 15 residues. The CDR3 DNA reads TGTGGCAGCGGCTTAGAAGGTAACAGCGATCAGCCCCAGCATTTT. It codes for CGSGLEGNSDQPQHF.